The 31 T cell receptor beta chains given below trace back to one sample, sequenced in a study of T cell responses to AZD1222 COVID-19 vaccine (dated by TCRdb to the early 2020s). What the time point label conveys for this sample: baseline before first vaccination. The library relied on the immunoSEQ multiplex PCR assay. This immuneACCESS table, as held by TCRdb, lists in-frame sequences with V and J called but not all clones. Of the missing ones, under half trace to an unresolved V gene in checked studies; the others have no known cause. For this sample there are about 150,000 clones; about nine tenths appear just once. 1.5% to 2% of the sample goes to the ten largest clones. The starting material was peripheral blood, obtained on day 0 of AZD1222 vaccination. Receptors were obtained from an adult in good health.

This chain joins TRBV4-1 and TRBJ2-1; 11 bases are a match to TRBD1. CDR1 and CDR2 (germline): MGHRA, YSYEKL. V was pared by 5 bases and J by 3 bases, with 6 bases of the junction left unmatched. This CDR3 is 16 amino acids long. CDR3 region: CASSRTGTGGYNEQFF. Written as DNA, the CDR3 is TGCGCCAGCAGCAGGACCGGGACAGGGGGCTACAATGAGCAGTTCTTC.

The V gene is TRBV9, the J gene TRBJ2-3, with TRBD2 matching over 8 bases. Germline lookup yields CDR1 SGDLS and CDR2 YYNGEE. J gave up 0 bases and V 7 bases, and 1 base lay outside the gene matches. The CDR3 contains 13 residues. CDR3 in DNA: TGTGCCAGCGCTAGCGGGAGCACAGATACGCAGTATTTT. Its protein product is CASASGSTDTQYF.

The rearrangement joins TRBV10-3 to TRBJ2-7, with D possibly matching TRBD1 (6 bases). The germline gives CDR1 ENHRY, CDR2 SYGVKD. Trimming took 10 bases from V and 2 from J, leaving 18 bases between them. The CDR3 is made up of 14 amino acids. The CDR3 protein is CATRTRGGAYEQYF. CDR3 coding DNA: TGTGCCACCAGAACCAGGGGCGGAGCCTACGAGCAGTACTTC.

The V and J genes are TRBV19 and TRBJ1-2; 7 bases are shared with TRBD1. Trimming at V came to 4 bases and at J to 6 bases, leaving 11 bases not matched to a gene. The CDR3 contains 15 residues. Per germline, CDR1 LNHDA and CDR2 SQIVND (reference sequence). The CDR3 DNA sequence: TGTGCCAGTAGTACCCTCCTGACAGGGCGGGATGGCTACACCTTC. Protein product: CASSTLLTGRDGYTF.

The rearrangement links TRBV18 to TRBJ2-3, with TRBD1 identical over 8 bases. Germline-derived CDR1 and CDR2 are KGHSH and LQKENI. Trimming cost V 0 bases and J 2 bases; bases outside gene matches: 4. The CDR3 has 16 amino acids. CDR3 in DNA: TGTGCCAGCTCACCACCGGACAGGGTAGACACAGATACGCAGTATTTT. Its protein is CASSPPDRVDTDTQYF.

This chain uses TRBV29-1 with TRBJ1-1; 7 bases are shared with TRBD1. The CDR3 is 13 amino acids. Germline lookup yields CDR1 SQVTM and CDR2 ANQGSEA. V lost 5 bases and J lost 8; bases outside the gene matches: 11. CDR3: CSVRRRQGVEAFF. CDR3 DNA: TGCAGCGTTCGCAGAAGGCAGGGGGTCGAAGCTTTCTTT.

The J gene is TRBJ2-7, the V gene TRBV6-5; 10 bases match TRBD2. CDR3 length: 14 amino acids. The V segment lost 5 bases and the J segment 9 bases; nucleotides outside the gene matches: 10. Per germline, CDR1 MNHEY and CDR2 SVGAGI. CDR3 sequence reads: CASSLVKREGRQYF. The CDR3 DNA sequence: TGTGCCAGCAGTCTCGTAAAGCGGGAGGGCCGGCAGTACTTC.

The chain couples TRBV2 to TRBJ1-3; D might be TRBD1 (5 bases). This CDR3 has 15 amino acids. V lost 6 bases to trimming and J lost 0 bases, with 12 bases between them. Germline V CDR1 and CDR2: SNHLY, FYNNEI. In DNA form, the CDR3 reads TGTGCCAGCAGCCTCGACAGATACTCTGGAAACACCATATATTTT. Its protein is CASSLDRYSGNTIYF.

This sequence joins TRBV2 and TRBJ1-6; D may be TRBD1 (5 bases). Germline CDR1 is SNHLY and CDR2 is FYNNEI. The V end was cut by 3 bases, the J end by 9 bases, with 15 bases between. CDR3 length: 15 residues. The CDR3 is CASSDRGRDGSPLHF. The CDR3 nucleotides are TGTGCCAGCAGTGACCGGGGCCGGGATGGTTCACCCCTCCACTTT.

V usage is TRBV19 and J usage is TRBJ1-5; D ambiguous. Trimming removed 5 bases at V and 6 bases at J, with 20 bases between. Germline CDR1 and CDR2: LNHDA and SQIVND (reference sequence). This CDR3 comprises 16 residues. The CDR3 sequence: CASSPQVNWGFQPQHF. The CDR3 region has the DNA TGTGCCAGTAGTCCCCAGGTCAATTGGGGATTTCAGCCCCAGCATTTT.

The chain is built from TRBV9 and TRBJ1-2; possibly TRBD1 for D (5 bases). V lost 0 bases and J 8 bases, leaving 14 bases between the germline ends. CDR3 length equals 14 residues. The germline CDR1 and CDR2 sequences are SGDLS and YYNGEE. The CDR3 protein is CASSVANSPGGYTF. DNA for the CDR3: TGTGCCAGCAGCGTAGCTAACAGCCCAGGGGGCTACACCTTC.

This chain links TRBV7-6 with TRBJ2-2, with 7 bases that match TRBD2. The CDR3 consists of 16 residues. Germline trimming cut 2 bases from V and 4 bases from J; bases unmatched to any gene: 7. CDR1 and CDR2 from the germline V gene are SGHVS and FNYEAQ. The DNA for the CDR3 is TGTGCCAGCAGCTTATTGGCGGGAGTTGGCACCGGGGAGCTGTTTTTT. Amino acid sequence: CASSLLAGVGTGELFF.

This chain connects TRBV28 to TRBJ1-4; D unresolved. The V end was cut by 10 bases, the J end by 0 bases, with 15 bases between. Germline V gene lookup returns CDR1 MDHEN and CDR2 SYDVKM. This CDR3 spans 15 amino acids. The CDR3 sequence is CATDRGGATNEKLFF. Written as DNA, the CDR3 is TGTGCCACCGATAGAGGTGGCGCAACTAATGAAAAACTGTTTTTT.

J is TRBJ1-4 and V is TRBV30, with 9 bases identical to TRBD1. With V trimmed by 4 bases and J by 5 bases, 11 bases remained unmatched. CDR3 length equals 16 residues. In germline, CDR1 is GTSNPN, CDR2 SVGIG (reference sequence). CDR3 in amino acids: CAWTVPGQGQNEKLFF. The CDR3 nucleotides read TGTGCCTGGACCGTCCCGGGACAGGGACAAAATGAAAAACTGTTTTTT.

J is TRBJ2-2 and V is TRBV11-3; D is unclear. Germline CDR1 reads SGHNT; CDR2 reads YENEEA. The V gene lost 5 bases and the J gene lost 4 bases, with 11 bases spanning the gap. This CDR3 region has 14 residues. The CDR3 spells CASSQPDRTGELFF. CDR3 DNA: TGTGCCAGCAGCCAGCCGGACCGCACCGGGGAGCTGTTTTTT.

The chain is built from TRBV30 and TRBJ2-3; 13 positions match TRBD2. Germline V CDR1 and CDR2: GTSNPN, SVGIG (reference sequence). This CDR3 spans 13 amino acids. Trimming took 3 bases from V and 10 from J; bases not matched to a gene: 4. CDR3 in amino acids: CAWRLAGGYSQYF. The CDR3 DNA sequence: TGTGCCTGGAGACTAGCGGGAGGGTACTCGCAGTATTTT. Variable domain in full (rest from reference TRBV30 and TRBJ2-3): SQTIHQWPATLVQPVGSPLSLECTVEGTSNPNLYWYRQAAGRGLQLLFYSVGIGQISSEVPQNLSASRPQDRQFILSSKKLLLSDSGFYLCAWRLAGGYSQYFGPGTRLTVL.

The rearrangement uses TRBV5-4 and TRBJ1-1; 9 bases match TRBD1. From germline, CDR1 is SGHNT and CDR2 YYREEE (reference sequence). The CDR3 sequence is 16 residues long. The V and J ends lost 4 bases and 4 bases, in that order; junction bases with no gene match: 11. CDR3 DNA: TGTGCCAGCAGCGATTTCGGGACAGGGCTGGGCACTGAAGCTTTCTTT. Translation: CASSDFGTGLGTEAFF.

The CDR3 loop reads CASSDRNNYGYTF. In DNA form, the CDR3 reads TGTGCCAGCAGTGATAGGAATAACTATGGCTACACCTTC. The gene calls are TRBV2 and TRBJ1-2; D is unclear. The length of the CDR3 is 13 residues. Trimming removed 3 bases at V and 1 base at J, with 6 bases between. Germline-derived CDR1 and CDR2 are SNHLY and FYNNEI.

V gene TRBV5-1 combines with J gene TRBJ2-5; no reliable D call. This CDR3 is 14 amino acids long. Germline loops: CDR1 SGHRS, CDR2 YFSETQ. The germline V and J ends were trimmed by 5 bases and 4 bases, with 15 bases remaining between them. The CDR3 coding sequence is TGCGCCAGCAGACGCGGCCCCGTAGCAGAGACCCAGTACTTC. This translates into CASRRGPVAETQYF.

The chain joins TRBV12-3 or TRBV12-4 to TRBJ2-1; D uncertain. V gave up 2 bases and J gave up 9 bases, with 5 bases separating them. This CDR3 spans 11 amino acids. The CDR3 nucleotides read TGTGCCAGCAGTTTATTTGGTGAGCAGTTCTTC. Translating it yields CASSLFGEQFF.

About this clone: One end of the junction fails to match germline, which may point to a read error. This chain connects TRBV20-1 to TRBJ1-2; D may be TRBD1 (6 bases). Germline loops: CDR1 DFQATT, CDR2 SNEGSKA (reference sequence). The CDR3 consists of 10 residues. The CDR3 nucleotides read TGCAGTGCTCAGGGACAAGCACTGGCCTTC. It yields the protein CSAQGQALAF.

The chain joins TRBV4-2 to TRBJ2-5; 16 bases are a match to TRBD2. CDR3 size: 19 residues. J was trimmed by 1 base and V by 4 bases; bases with no gene match: 9. Per germline, CDR1 LGHNA and CDR2 YNFKEQ. As DNA, the CDR3 is TGTGCCAGCAGCCTACAGGGGGGGACTAGCGGGAGGGGCCAAGAGACCCAGTACTTC. It is translated as CASSLQGGTSGRGQETQYF.

The gene calls are TRBV7-6 and TRBJ1-1, with no clear D. CDR1 is SGHVS, CDR2 FNYEAQ, per germline. V lost 2 bases and J 4 bases, leaving 17 bases between the germline ends. The length of the CDR3 is 16 residues. In nucleotides, the CDR3 is TGTGCCAGCAGCTTAATCCCCCAGGATTTAGGCACTGAAGCTTTCTTT. Protein product: CASSLIPQDLGTEAFF. Using reference TRBV7-6 and TRBJ1-1 for the parts outside the CDR3, the full variable domain is GAGVSQSPRYKVTKRGQDVALRCDPISGHVSLYWYRQALGQGPEFLTYFNYEAQQDKSGLPNDRFSAERPEGSISTLTIQRTEQRDSAMYRCASSLIPQDLGTEAFFGQGTRLTVV.

The rearrangement joins TRBV7-9 to TRBJ1-5, with D tentatively TRBD1 (5 bases). V lost 4 bases to trimming and J lost 5 bases, with 12 bases between them. Germline assignment: CDR1 SEHNR and CDR2 FQNEAQ (reference sequence). The CDR3 sequence is 14 residues long. In DNA form, the CDR3 reads TGTGCCAGCAGCTGGGGTAGGGGCGATCAGCCCCAGCATTTT. Protein: CASSWGRGDQPQHF.

The chain links TRBV13 to TRBJ2-3; D gene ambiguous. The CDR3 loop spans 11 amino acids. Trimming left V 4 bases short and J 5 bases short, with 4 bases between. Germline values: CDR1 PRHDT, CDR2 FYEKMQ (reference sequence). The DNA for the CDR3 is TGTGCCAGCAGCTGGTTAGATACGCAGTATTTT. This gives the protein CASSWLDTQYF. The complete variable domain, with remaining parts taken from reference TRBV13 and TRBJ2-3, reads AAGVIQSPRHLIKEKRETATLKCYPIPRHDTVYWYQQGPGQDPQFLISFYEKMQSDKGSIPDRFSAQQFSDYHSELNMSSLELGDSALYFCASSWLDTQYFGPGTRLTVL.

This chain joins TRBV11-2 and TRBJ2-3; D call uncertain. The V gene lost 4 bases and the J gene lost 0 bases, with 8 bases spanning the gap. The CDR3 has 14 amino acids. CDR1 is SGHAT and CDR2 is FQNNGV in the germline V gene. The CDR3 reads CASSSQRSTDTQYF. The CDR3, as DNA: TGTGCCAGCAGCTCCCAACGAAGCACAGATACGCAGTATTTT.

This clone occurred a few times. This chain connects TRBV28 to TRBJ1-1; 7 bases are shared with TRBD1. This CDR3 has 14 residues. Germline CDR1 MDHEN, CDR2 SYDVKM. The V and J ends lost 8 bases and 1 base, in that order; junction bases with no gene match: 7. The CDR3 sequence: CASLPRGGNTEAFF. CDR3 nucleotide sequence: TGTGCCAGCTTACCCAGGGGGGGGAACACTGAAGCTTTCTTT. Full variable domain (outside the CDR3, taken from reference TRBV28 and TRBJ1-1): DVKVTQSSRYLVKRTGEKVFLECVQDMDHENMFWYRQDPGLGLRLIYFSYDVKMKEKGDIPEGYSVSREKKERFSLILESASTNQTSMYLCASLPRGGNTEAFFGQGTRLTVV.

The rearrangement joins TRBV28 to TRBJ1-1, with TRBD1 as a possible D gene (6 bases). Between the trimmed V and J ends, which lost 3 bases and 11 bases, there was a span of 16 bases. The CDR3 is 13 residues long. The germline CDR1 and CDR2 sequences are MDHEN and SYDVKM. CDR3 nucleotides: TGTGCCAGCAGTTTCGGGGGGCAGAGAGGGGCTTTCTTT. This sequence encodes CASSFGGQRGAFF. Complete variable domain (other parts from reference TRBV28 and TRBJ1-1): DVKVTQSSRYLVKRTGEKVFLECVQDMDHENMFWYRQDPGLGLRLIYFSYDVKMKEKGDIPEGYSVSREKKERFSLILESASTNQTSMYLCASSFGGQRGAFFGQGTRLTVV.

The J gene is TRBJ2-4, the V gene TRBV7-9; maybe TRBD1 (5 bases). Germline loops: CDR1 SEHNR, CDR2 FQNEAQ (reference sequence). The CDR3 is 14 residues long. The V gene lost 1 base and the J gene lost 8 bases, with 12 bases spanning the gap. CDR3 coding DNA: TGTGCCAGCAGCTTAGGGGGCCTTTTATACATTCAGTACTTC. Its translation is CASSLGGLLYIQYF.

The V call is TRBV28, the J call TRBJ2-6; D may be TRBD2 (6 bases). The V gene's germline CDR1 is MDHEN and CDR2 SYDVKM. Trimming took off 5 bases at V and 0 bases at J, with 14 bases between the two ends. This CDR3 comprises 17 residues. CDR3 residues: CASSPTTGGSGANVLTF. CDR3 bases: TGTGCCAGCAGTCCCACTACCGGGGGCTCTGGGGCCAACGTCCTGACTTTC.

The chain has TRBV6-2 or TRBV6-3 and TRBJ2-3; D ambiguous. Trimming removed 6 bases from V and 11 bases from J, with 18 bases in between. The CDR3 length is 13 residues. The germline V gene has CDR1 MNHEY and CDR2 SVGEGT. CDR3: CASRPWVLEVQYF. CDR3 sequence (DNA): TGTGCCAGCAGGCCTTGGGTCCTCGAGGTGCAGTATTTT.